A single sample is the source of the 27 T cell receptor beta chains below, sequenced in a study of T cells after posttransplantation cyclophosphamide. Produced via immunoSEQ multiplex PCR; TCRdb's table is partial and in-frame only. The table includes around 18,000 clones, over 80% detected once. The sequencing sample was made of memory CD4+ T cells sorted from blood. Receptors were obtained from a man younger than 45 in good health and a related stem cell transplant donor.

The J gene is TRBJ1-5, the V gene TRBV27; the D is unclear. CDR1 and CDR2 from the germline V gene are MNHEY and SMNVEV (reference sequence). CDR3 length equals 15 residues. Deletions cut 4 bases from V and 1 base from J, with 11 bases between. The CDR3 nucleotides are TGTGCCAGCAGTTCTGGCGGACTGAGCAATCAGCCCCAGCATTTT. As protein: CASSSGGLSNQPQHF.

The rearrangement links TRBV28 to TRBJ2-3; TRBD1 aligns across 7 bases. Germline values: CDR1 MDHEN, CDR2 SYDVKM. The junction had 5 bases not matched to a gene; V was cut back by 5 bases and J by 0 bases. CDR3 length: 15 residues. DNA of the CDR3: TGTGCCAGCAGTCAATCGACAGGGAGCACAGATACGCAGTATTTT. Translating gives CASSQSTGSTDTQYF.

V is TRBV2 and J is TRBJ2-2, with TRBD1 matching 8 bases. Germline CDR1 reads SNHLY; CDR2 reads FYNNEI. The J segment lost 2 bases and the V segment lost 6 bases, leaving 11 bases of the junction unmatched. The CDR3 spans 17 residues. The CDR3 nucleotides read TGTGCCAGCAGCCGCACAGGGGGTGGGATTAACACCGGGGAGCTGTTTTTT. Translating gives CASSRTGGGINTGELFF. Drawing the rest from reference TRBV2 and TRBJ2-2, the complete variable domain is EPEVTQTPSHQVTQMGQEVILRCVPISNHLYFYWYRQILGQKVEFLVSFYNNEISEKSEIFDDQFSVERPDGSNFTLKIRSTKLEDSAMYFCASSRTGGGINTGELFFGEGSRLTVL.

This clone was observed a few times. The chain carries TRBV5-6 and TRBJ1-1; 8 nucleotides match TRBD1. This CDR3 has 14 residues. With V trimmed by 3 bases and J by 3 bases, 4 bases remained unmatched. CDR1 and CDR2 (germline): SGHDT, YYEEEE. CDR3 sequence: CASSSTGADTEAFF. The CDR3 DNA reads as TGTGCCAGCAGCTCGACAGGGGCCGACACTGAAGCTTTCTTT.

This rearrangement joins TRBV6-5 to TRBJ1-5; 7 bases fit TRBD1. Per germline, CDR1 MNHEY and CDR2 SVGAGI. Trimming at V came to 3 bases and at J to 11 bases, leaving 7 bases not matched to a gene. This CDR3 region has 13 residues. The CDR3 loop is CASSYRDSSTQHF. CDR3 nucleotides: TGTGCCAGCAGTTATCGGGACAGCTCGACCCAGCATTTT.

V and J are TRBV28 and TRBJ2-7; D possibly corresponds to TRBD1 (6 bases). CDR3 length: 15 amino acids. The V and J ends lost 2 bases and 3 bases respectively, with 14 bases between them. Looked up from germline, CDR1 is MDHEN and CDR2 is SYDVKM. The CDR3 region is CASSLKGQGNYEQYF. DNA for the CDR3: TGTGCCAGCAGTTTAAAGGGCCAGGGGAACTACGAGCAGTACTTC.

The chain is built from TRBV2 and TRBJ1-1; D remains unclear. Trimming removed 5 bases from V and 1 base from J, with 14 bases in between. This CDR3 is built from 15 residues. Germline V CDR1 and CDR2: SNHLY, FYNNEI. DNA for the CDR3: TGTGCCAGCAGTTCAAGGGCGGGTGCGAACACTGAAGCTTTCTTT. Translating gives CASSSRAGANTEAFF.

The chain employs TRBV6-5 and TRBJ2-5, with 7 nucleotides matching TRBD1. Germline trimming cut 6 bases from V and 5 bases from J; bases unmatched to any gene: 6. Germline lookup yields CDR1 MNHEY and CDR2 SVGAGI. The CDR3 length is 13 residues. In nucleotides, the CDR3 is TGTGCCAGCAGCAGGCCCAGGGGGGAGACCCAGTACTTC. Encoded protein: CASSRPRGETQYF.

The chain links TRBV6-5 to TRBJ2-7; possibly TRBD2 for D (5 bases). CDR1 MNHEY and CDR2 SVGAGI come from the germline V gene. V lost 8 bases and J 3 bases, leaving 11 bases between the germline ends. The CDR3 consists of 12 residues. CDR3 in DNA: TGTGCCAGCCAGCGGACCTACTACGAGCAGTACTTC. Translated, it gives CASQRTYYEQYF.

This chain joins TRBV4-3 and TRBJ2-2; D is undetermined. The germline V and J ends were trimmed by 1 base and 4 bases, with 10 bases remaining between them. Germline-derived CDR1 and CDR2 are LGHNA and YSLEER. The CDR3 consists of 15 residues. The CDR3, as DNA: TGCGCCAGCAGCCAAGGGCAGGATTTCACCGGGGAGCTGTTTTTT. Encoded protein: CASSQGQDFTGELFF.

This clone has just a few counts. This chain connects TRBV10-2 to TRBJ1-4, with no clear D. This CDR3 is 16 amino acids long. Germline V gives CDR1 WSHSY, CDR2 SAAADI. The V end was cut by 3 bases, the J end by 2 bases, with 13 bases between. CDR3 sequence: CASSDDSRFTNEKLFF. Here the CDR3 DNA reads TGCGCCAGCAGTGACGATAGCCGGTTTACTAATGAAAAACTGTTTTTT.

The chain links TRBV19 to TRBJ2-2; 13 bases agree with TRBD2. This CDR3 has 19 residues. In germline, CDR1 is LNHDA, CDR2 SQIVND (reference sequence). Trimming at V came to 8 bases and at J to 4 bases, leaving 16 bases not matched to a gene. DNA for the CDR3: TGTGCCAGTTTCGGGCCAAGGACTAGCGGGGGCCGGGGCACCGGGGAGCTGTTTTTT. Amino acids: CASFGPRTSGGRGTGELFF. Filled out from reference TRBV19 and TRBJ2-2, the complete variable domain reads DGGITQSPKYLFRKEGQNVTLSCEQNLNHDAMYWYRQDPGQGLRLIYYSQIVNDFQKGDIAEGYSVSREKKESFPLTVTSAQKNPTAFYLCASFGPRTSGGRGTGELFFGEGSRLTVL.

The CDR3 is CASRPTGGNSPLHF. In DNA form, the CDR3 reads TGTGCCAGCAGACCAACAGGGGGGAATTCACCCCTCCACTTT. This sequence joins TRBV6-5 and TRBJ1-6; 8 bases map to TRBD1. The CDR3 is 14 amino acids. The V segment lost 6 bases and the J segment 7 bases; nucleotides outside the gene matches: 5. Germline CDR1 and CDR2: MNHEY and SVGAGI.

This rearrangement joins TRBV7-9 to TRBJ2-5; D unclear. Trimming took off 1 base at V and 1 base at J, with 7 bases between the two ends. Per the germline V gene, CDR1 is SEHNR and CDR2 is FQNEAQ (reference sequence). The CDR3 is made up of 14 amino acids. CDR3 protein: CASSLGQIQETQYF. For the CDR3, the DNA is TGTGCCAGCAGCTTAGGCCAGATCCAAGAGACCCAGTACTTC.

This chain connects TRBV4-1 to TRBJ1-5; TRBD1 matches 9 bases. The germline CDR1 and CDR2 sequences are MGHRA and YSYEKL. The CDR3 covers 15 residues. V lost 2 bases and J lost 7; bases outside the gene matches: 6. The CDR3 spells CASSQSQGAGQPQHF. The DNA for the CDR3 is TGCGCCAGCAGCCAATCACAGGGGGCAGGACAGCCCCAGCATTTT.

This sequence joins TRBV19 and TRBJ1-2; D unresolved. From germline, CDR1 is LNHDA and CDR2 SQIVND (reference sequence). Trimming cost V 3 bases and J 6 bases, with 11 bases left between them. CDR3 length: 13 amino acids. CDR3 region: CASSMSGRDGYTF. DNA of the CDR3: TGTGCCAGTAGTATGTCCGGCCGGGATGGCTACACCTTC. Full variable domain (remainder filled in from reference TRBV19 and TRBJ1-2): DGGITQSPKYLFRKEGQNVTLSCEQNLNHDAMYWYRQDPGQGLRLIYYSQIVNDFQKGDIAEGYSVSREKKESFPLTVTSAQKNPTAFYLCASSMSGRDGYTFGSGTRLTVV.

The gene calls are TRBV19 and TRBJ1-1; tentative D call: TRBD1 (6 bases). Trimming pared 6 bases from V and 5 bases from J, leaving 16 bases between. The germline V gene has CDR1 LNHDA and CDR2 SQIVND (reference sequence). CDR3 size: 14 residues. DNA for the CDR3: TGTGCCAGTAGGAATCGACAGGTAGGGACTGAAGCTTTCTTT. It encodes CASRNRQVGTEAFF.

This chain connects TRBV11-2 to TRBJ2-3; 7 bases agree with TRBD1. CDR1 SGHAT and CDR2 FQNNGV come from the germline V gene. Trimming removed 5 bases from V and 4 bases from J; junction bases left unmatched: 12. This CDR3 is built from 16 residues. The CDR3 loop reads CASSPIKRGHPDTQYF. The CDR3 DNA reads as TGTGCCAGCAGCCCTATCAAGAGGGGGCACCCAGATACGCAGTATTTT.

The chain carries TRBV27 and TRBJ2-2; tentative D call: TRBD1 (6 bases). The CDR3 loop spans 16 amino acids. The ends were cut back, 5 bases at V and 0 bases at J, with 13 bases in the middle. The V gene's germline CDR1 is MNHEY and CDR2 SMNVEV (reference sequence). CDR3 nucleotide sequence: TGTGCCAGCAGTCCCTACAGGGCCTCGAACACCGGGGAGCTGTTTTTT. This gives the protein CASSPYRASNTGELFF.

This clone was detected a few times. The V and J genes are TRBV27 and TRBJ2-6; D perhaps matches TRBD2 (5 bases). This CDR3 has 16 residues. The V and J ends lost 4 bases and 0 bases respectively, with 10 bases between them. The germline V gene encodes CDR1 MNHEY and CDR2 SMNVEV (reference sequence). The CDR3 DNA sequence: TGTGCCAGCAGTTCCGACGGGAACTCTGGGGCCAACGTCCTGACTTTC. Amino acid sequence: CASSSDGNSGANVLTF.

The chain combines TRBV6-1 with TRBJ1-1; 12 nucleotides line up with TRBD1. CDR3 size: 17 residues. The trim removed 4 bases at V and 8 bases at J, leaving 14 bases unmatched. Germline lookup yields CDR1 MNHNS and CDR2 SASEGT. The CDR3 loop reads CASSGSGTGGFQREAFF. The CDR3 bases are TGTGCCAGCAGTGGTTCCGGGACAGGGGGCTTCCAACGGGAAGCTTTCTTT.

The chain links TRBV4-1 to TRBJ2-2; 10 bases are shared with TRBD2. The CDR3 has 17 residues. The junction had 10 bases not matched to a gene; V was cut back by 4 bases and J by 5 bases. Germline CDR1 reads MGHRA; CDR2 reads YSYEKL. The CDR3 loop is CASSPVAGGVVTGELFF. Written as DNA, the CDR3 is TGCGCCAGCAGCCCCGTAGCGGGGGGCGTAGTAACCGGGGAGCTGTTTTTT.

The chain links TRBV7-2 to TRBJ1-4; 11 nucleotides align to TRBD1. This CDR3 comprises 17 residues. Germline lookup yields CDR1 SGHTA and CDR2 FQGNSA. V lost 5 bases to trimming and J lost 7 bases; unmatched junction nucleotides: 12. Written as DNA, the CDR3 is TGTGCCAGCAGCCAAGGACAGGGGGCTCCCGGGGGTGAAAAACTGTTTTTT. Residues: CASSQGQGAPGGEKLFF.

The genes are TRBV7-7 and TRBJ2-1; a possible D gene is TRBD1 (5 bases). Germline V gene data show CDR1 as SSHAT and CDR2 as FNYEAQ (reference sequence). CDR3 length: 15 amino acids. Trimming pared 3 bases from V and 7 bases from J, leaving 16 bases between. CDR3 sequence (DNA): TGTGCCAGCAGCTTGAGGCAGGGCGCTGAAAATGAGCAGTTCTTC. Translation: CASSLRQGAENEQFF.

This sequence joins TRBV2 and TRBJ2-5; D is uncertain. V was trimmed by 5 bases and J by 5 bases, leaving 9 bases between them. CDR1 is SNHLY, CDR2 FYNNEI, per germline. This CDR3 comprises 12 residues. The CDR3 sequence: CASSRVRETQYF. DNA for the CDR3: TGTGCCAGCAGTCGGGTTAGGGAGACCCAGTACTTC.

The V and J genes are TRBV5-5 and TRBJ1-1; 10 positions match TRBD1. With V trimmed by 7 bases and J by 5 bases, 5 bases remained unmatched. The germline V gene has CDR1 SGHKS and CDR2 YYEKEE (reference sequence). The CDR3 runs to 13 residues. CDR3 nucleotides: TGTGCCAGCCAGACAGGGGGCAAGACTGAAGCTTTCTTT. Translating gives CASQTGGKTEAFF.

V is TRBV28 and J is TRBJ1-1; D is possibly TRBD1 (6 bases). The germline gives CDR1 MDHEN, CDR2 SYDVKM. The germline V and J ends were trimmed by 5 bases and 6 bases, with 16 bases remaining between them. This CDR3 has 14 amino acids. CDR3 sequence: CASSKPTGLAEAFF. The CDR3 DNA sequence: TGTGCCAGCAGTAAACCTACAGGGCTGGCTGAAGCTTTCTTT.